Listed here is a single T cell receptor (beta chain). The data were produced by immunoSEQ multiplex PCR, yet TCRdb's version contains in-frame clones alone and is incomplete. The sample carries about 150,000 clones, roughly nine tenths recorded once. This sample was included in a study of blood T cell repertoires in COVID-19. Study-level background: Specimens from acute and convalescent COVID-19 originated in the United States, Italy and Spain. From T cells, B-cell-depleted T cells, or PBMCs came the material, which was cDNA or gDNA.

Participants' own reports of clinical history determined their cohort assignment. Cohort 3 recovery required two negative PCRs, clearance, or symptom resolution. This CDR3 is 14 amino acids long. Losses at the gene ends were 0 bases for V and 8 bases for J; bases not matched to a gene: 4. Per germline, CDR1 SGHDN and CDR2 FVKESK. Sequencing input: PBMCs or T cells enriched from blood (not recorded which). This receptor was obtained from a woman between 45 and 60 years old who had recovered from COVID-19. The V and J genes are TRBV14 and TRBJ2-1, with 7 bases identical to TRBD1. CDR3 DNA sequence: TGTGCCAGCAGCCAAGATTATCAGGGGGATGAGCAGTTCTTC. Translation: CASSQDYQGDEQFF.